These T cell receptor beta chains were read from a single sample in a study of Graves' ophthalmopathy and Graves' hyperthyroidism. TCRdb re-called the multiplex PCR reads with MiXCR, one entry per CDR3 protein. The sample lists hundreds of thousands of distinct CDR3 sequences, around 50% occurring once. Sequenced: peripheral blood. The receptors were sampled from an adult man with Graves' ophthalmopathy. The CDR3 runs from the conserved cysteine through the conserved F or W. The order of the fields is clone size, D gene, J gene, V gene, CDR3 protein, CDR3 DNA. D genes are given only for firm matches. Where a row states a size, it is once, few, many or the class of an expanded clone; other rows omit it.

- | TRBD2 | TRBJ2-7 | TRBV5-1 | CASSPGASGGSGEQYF | TGCGCCAGCAGCCCCGGTGCTAGCGGGGGCTCGGGGGAGCAGTACTTC
- | - | TRBJ1-2 | TRBV6-5 | CASLGPYGYTF | TGTGCCAGCTTAGGGCCCTATGGCTACACCTTC
few | TRBD1 | TRBJ2-6 | TRBV7-9 | CASSTTGAGANVLTF | TGTGCCAGCAGCACCACAGGGGCTGGGGCCAACGTCCTGACTTTC
few | TRBD1 | TRBJ2-5 | TRBV19 | CASSIGQGFETQYF | TGTGCCAGTAGTATTGGACAGGGGTTTGAGACCCAGTACTTC
few | TRBD2 | TRBJ2-5 | TRBV28 | CASSPGGAETQYF | TGTGCCAGCAGCCCGGGAGGGGCAGAGACCCAGTACTTC
- | - | TRBJ2-2 | TRBV6-5 | CATQEPNTGELFF | TGTGCCACCCAGGAACCGAACACCGGGGAGCTGTTTTTT
few | TRBD1 | TRBJ2-7 | TRBV12-3/TRBV12-4 | CASSYGDSMGYEQYF | TGTGCCAGCAGTTACGGGGACAGTATGGGGTACGAGCAGTACTTC
- | - | TRBJ2-7 | TRBV9 | CASSVGSRNEQYF | TGTGCCAGCAGCGTAGGAAGTAGGAACGAGCAGTACTTC
few | - | TRBJ2-7 | TRBV5-1 | CASMGEGTISGEQYF | TGCGCCAGCATGGGTGAAGGGACAATAAGCGGGGAGCAGTACTTC
- | TRBD1 | TRBJ1-2 | TRBV7-9 | CASSMGQSYGYTF | TGTGCCAGCAGCATGGGACAGTCCTATGGCTACACCTTC
- | - | TRBJ2-3 | TRBV29-1 | CSVGRPTDTQYF | TGCAGCGTGGGACGGCCCACAGATACGCAGTATTTT
many | - | TRBJ2-7 | TRBV2 | CASSVHEQYF | TGTGCCAGCAGTGTACACGAGCAGTACTTC
- | - | TRBJ2-3 | TRBV10-1 | CASSESRNTQYF | TGCGCCAGCAGTGAGTCACGAAATACGCAGTATTTT
- | - | TRBJ2-2 | TRBV10-3 | CAMKTQGIVTGELFF | TGTGCCATGAAAACTCAGGGGATTGTAACCGGGGAGCTGTTTTTT
once | - | TRBJ2-2 | TRBV12-5 | CASGLVIRSNTGELFF | TGTGCTAGTGGTTTGGTTATCCGGTCGAACACCGGGGAGCTGTTTTTT